These 28 T cell receptor beta chains share one sample of origin, sequenced in a study of shared clonotypes between healthy human individuals (dated by TCRdb to the early 2020s). Library method: the immunoSEQ multiplex PCR assay. TCRdb retrieved this table from immuneACCESS and kept in-frame rearrangements only. Not all clones are present; in checked studies, unresolved V genes account for under half, and no reason is known for the remainder. The sample table holds about 980,000 clones, of which more than 75% were seen once. The top ten clonotypes cover roughly 1.5% of the sample. Sample: memory CD4+ T cells sorted from blood. In light of the paper, this sample's cell subset or site label describes: CD45RA-negative fraction. These receptors were collected from a man younger than 35 in good health.

This rearrangement joins TRBV7-9 to TRBJ2-3, with 7 nucleotides matching TRBD1. The ends lost 1 base at V and 2 bases at J; junction bases unmatched: 3. The CDR3 runs to 15 residues. The germline CDR1 and CDR2 sequences are SEHNR and FQNEAQ (reference sequence). The chain's CDR3 is CASSLGTGVTDTQYF. The CDR3 nucleotides read TGTGCCAGCAGCTTAGGCACAGGGGTCACAGATACGCAGTATTTT. The full variable domain, its missing parts supplied by reference TRBV7-9 and TRBJ2-3, is DTGVSQNPRHKITKRGQNVTFRCDPISEHNRLYWYRQTLGQGPEFLTYFQNEAQLEKSRLLSDRFSAERPKGSFSTLEIQRTEQGDSAMYLCASSLGTGVTDTQYFGPGTRLTVL.

The chain combines TRBV5-1 with TRBJ2-3; 11 bases fit TRBD2. CDR1 and CDR2 (germline): SGHRS, YFSETQ. Germline trimming cut 0 bases from V and 5 bases from J; bases unmatched to any gene: 11. CDR3 length equals 18 residues. This chain's CDR3 is CASSLGLLAGGSIDTQYF. CDR3 coding DNA: TGCGCCAGCAGCTTGGGACTCCTAGCGGGGGGCTCCATAGATACGCAGTATTTT.

Only one count was recorded for this clone. Written as DNA, the CDR3 is TGTGCCAGCAGCCCCCCGGGCAGGGGGACTGATAATGAGCAGTTCTTC. This encodes CASSPPGRGTDNEQFF. The chain employs TRBV6-6 and TRBJ2-1; maybe TRBD1 (7 bases). The CDR3 length is 16 residues. Germline CDR1 and CDR2: MNHNY and SVGAGI (reference sequence). Trimming stripped 6 bases from V and 7 bases from J, with 22 bases between.

CDR3 protein: CASSLSGSAYEQYF. Here the CDR3 DNA reads TGCGCCAGCAGCTTGTCGGGTAGCGCCTACGAGCAGTACTTC. The V and J genes are TRBV5-1 and TRBJ2-7, with D tentatively TRBD2 (5 bases). The CDR3 spans 14 residues. V lost 1 base and J 2 bases, leaving 10 bases between the germline ends. In germline, CDR1 is SGHRS, CDR2 YFSETQ.

The chain couples TRBV9 to TRBJ2-7; D call uncertain. The CDR3 is 14 residues long. Trimming took 0 bases from V and 0 from J, leaving 7 bases between them. Germline CDR1 and CDR2: SGDLS and YYNGEE. The CDR3 protein is CASSVATASYEQYF. As DNA, the CDR3 is TGTGCCAGCAGCGTAGCGACGGCCTCCTACGAGCAGTACTTC. The full variable domain, rest sourced from reference TRBV9 and TRBJ2-7, is DSGVTQTPKHLITATGQRVTLRCSPRSGDLSVYWYQQSLDQGLQFLIQYYNGEERAKGNILERFSAQQFPDLHSELNLSSLELGDSALYFCASSVATASYEQYFGPGTRLTVT.

This chain joins TRBV10-3 and TRBJ2-2; 9 bases agree with TRBD2. CDR3 length: 15 residues. The germline CDR1 and CDR2 sequences are ENHRY and SYGVKD. V lost 6 bases to trimming and J lost 0 bases; unmatched junction nucleotides: 2. The CDR3 coding sequence is TGTGCCATCAGGGGACTAGCCGCGAACACCGGGGAGCTGTTTTTT. The encoded protein is CAIRGLAANTGELFF.

The chain recombines TRBV6-5 with TRBJ2-7, with 7 bases matching TRBD1. Trimming cost V 6 bases and J 2 bases; bases outside gene matches: 10. The CDR3 covers 15 residues. Germline CDR1 is MNHEY and CDR2 is SVGAGI. CDR3 coding DNA: TGTGCCAGCAGGAGGTCTGGGCAGGGGGCCTACGAGCAGTACTTC. It yields the protein CASRRSGQGAYEQYF.

V usage is TRBV6-1 and J usage is TRBJ2-7; the match to TRBD1 covers 9 bases. CDR1 is MNHNS and CDR2 is SASEGT in the germline V gene. The V gene end was trimmed by 1 base and the J gene end by 4 bases; junction bases not matched to a gene: 8. This CDR3 comprises 16 residues. CDR3 bases: TGTGCCAGCAGTGAAGTAGGACAGGGGACGGCTTACGAGCAGTACTTC. Its translation: CASSEVGQGTAYEQYF.

About this clone itself: Other nucleotide sequences from this sample produce the same CDR3. The V gene is TRBV11-3, the J gene TRBJ2-2; D unclear. Trimming pared 3 bases from V and 7 bases from J, leaving 6 bases between. CDR3 length: 12 residues. Per germline, CDR1 SGHNT and CDR2 YENEEA. DNA of the CDR3: TGTGCCAGCAGCTTGGATCTCGGGGAGCTGTTTTTT. This translates into CASSLDLGELFF.

The chain recombines TRBV2 with TRBJ2-7; 9 nucleotides match TRBD2. The CDR3 has 13 residues. V gave up 7 bases and J gave up 7 bases; unmatched junction bases: 8. Germline values: CDR1 SNHLY, CDR2 FYNNEI. CDR3 sequence (DNA): TGTGCCAGCAAAGAAGCGGGGGGATGGGAGCAGTACTTC. It is translated as CASKEAGGWEQYF.

The chain combines TRBV11-2 with TRBJ2-7; 8 bases are shared with TRBD2. The CDR3 extends over 14 amino acids. V was pared by 3 bases and J by 0 bases, with 1 base of the junction left unmatched. Germline V lookup: CDR1 SGHAT, CDR2 FQNNGV. CDR3 coding DNA: TGTGCCAGCAGCTTCGGGAGGGACTCCTACGAGCAGTACTTC. This encodes CASSFGRDSYEQYF.

The V gene is TRBV7-2, the J gene TRBJ2-3; D gene ambiguous. The CDR3 is made up of 12 amino acids. The ends were cut back, 2 bases at V and 6 bases at J, with 6 bases in the middle. Germline assignment: CDR1 SGHTA and CDR2 FQGNSA. CDR3 region: CASSLFQDTQYF. CDR3 nucleotide sequence: TGTGCCAGCAGCTTATTCCAGGATACGCAGTATTTT.

The count of this clone is one. This sequence joins TRBV7-2 and TRBJ2-1; no definite D call. Trimming removed 7 bases from V and 0 bases from J, with 13 bases in between. Germline loops: CDR1 SGHTA, CDR2 FQGNSA. The CDR3 runs 15 residues. DNA for the CDR3: TGTGCCAGCACCCCCCAACGGCTCTCCTACAATGAGCAGTTCTTC. As protein: CASTPQRLSYNEQFF. The whole variable domain, filled in from reference TRBV7-2 and TRBJ2-1, reads GAGVSQSPSNKVTEKGKDVELRCDPISGHTALYWYRQSLGQGLEFLIYFQGNSAPDKSGLPSDRFSAERTGGSVSTLTIQRTQQEDSAVYLCASTPQRLSYNEQFFGPGTRLTVL.

This chain links TRBV29-1 with TRBJ2-5; no firm D call. Germline V gives CDR1 SQVTM, CDR2 ANQGSEA. The CDR3 spans 13 residues. V dropped 1 base and J dropped 4 bases, with 10 bases sitting between them. The CDR3 region is CSVEAPPGETQYF. DNA of the CDR3: TGCAGCGTTGAAGCCCCCCCTGGAGAGACCCAGTACTTC.

Comments on this clone: The same CDR3 arises from other DNA sequences in this sample as well. The rearrangement joins TRBV5-1 to TRBJ2-5; D is unclear. The CDR3 extends over 13 amino acids. Deletions cut 0 bases from V and 2 bases from J, with 5 bases between. Germline V lookup: CDR1 SGHRS, CDR2 YFSETQ. This chain's CDR3 is CASSLGRQETQYF. The CDR3, as DNA: TGCGCCAGCAGCTTGGGGCGACAAGAGACCCAGTACTTC.

This chain connects TRBV7-9 to TRBJ2-1; 8 bases match TRBD1. Germline loops: CDR1 SEHNR, CDR2 FQNEAQ (reference sequence). Trimming took 8 bases from V and 1 from J; bases not matched to a gene: 16. This CDR3 contains 18 residues. In DNA form, the CDR3 reads TGTGCCAGCGTGACAGGGGACCCTTCCCACCCATCCTACAATGAGCAGTTCTTC. Translated, it gives CASVTGDPSHPSYNEQFF.

The chain employs TRBV2 and TRBJ2-5, with 9 bases identical to TRBD2. Germline trimming cut 3 bases from V and 5 bases from J; bases unmatched to any gene: 10. Germline-derived CDR1 and CDR2 are SNHLY and FYNNEI. The CDR3 consists of 16 residues. The CDR3 region has the DNA TGTGCCAGCAGTGATGGGGCCGCGGGAGGGCACGAGACCCAGTACTTC. Residues: CASSDGAAGGHETQYF.

V is TRBV28 and J is TRBJ2-3; TRBD1 aligns across 7 bases. Germline CDR1 and CDR2: MDHEN and SYDVKM. CDR3 length: 14 amino acids. The trim removed 6 bases at V and 8 bases at J, leaving 11 bases unmatched. The CDR3 nucleotides read TGTGCCAGCAGCTCCGGGACAGCAGGACGTACGCAGTATTTT. It specifies CASSSGTAGRTQYF.

The genes are TRBV28 and TRBJ2-7; D could derive from TRBD1 or TRBD2 (6 bases each). Deletions cut 7 bases from V and 1 base from J, with 8 bases between. Germline CDR1 and CDR2: MDHEN and SYDVKM. This CDR3 spans 12 amino acids. The CDR3 DNA reads TGTGCCAGCACGGGGGCGTCCTACGAGCAGTACTTC. As protein: CASTGASYEQYF.

The rearrangement joins TRBV2 to TRBJ2-2; D may be TRBD2 (5 bases). The CDR3 covers 15 residues. V lost 2 bases and J lost 2, with 9 bases in between. Germline lookup yields CDR1 SNHLY and CDR2 FYNNEI. The CDR3 DNA reads as TGTGCCAGCAGTGAATCGGGATTTAACACCGGGGAGCTGTTTTTT. Amino acid sequence: CASSESGFNTGELFF.

The CDR3 DNA is TGTGCCATCAGTGTACAAGAGACCCAGTACTTC. It specifies CAISVQETQYF. V and J are TRBV10-3 and TRBJ2-5; D ambiguous. This CDR3 is 11 amino acids long. The V gene's germline CDR1 is ENHRY and CDR2 SYGVKD. Trimming removed 4 bases from V and 2 bases from J, with 2 bases in between.

The rearrangement links TRBV5-4 to TRBJ1-4, with TRBD1 matching over 8 bases. The J segment lost 4 bases and the V segment lost 2 bases, leaving 7 bases of the junction unmatched. Germline V CDR1 and CDR2: SGHNT, YYREEE (reference sequence). There are 16 residues in the CDR3. The chain's CDR3 is CASSLRSGGVNEKLFF. The CDR3 nucleotides read TGTGCCAGCAGCTTAAGATCAGGGGGCGTTAATGAAAAACTGTTTTTT.

The chain recombines TRBV7-2 with TRBJ2-7; 7 positions match TRBD1. The length of the CDR3 is 12 residues. The V gene end was trimmed by 5 bases and the J gene end by 6 bases; junction bases not matched to a gene: 4. The V gene's germline CDR1 is SGHTA and CDR2 FQGNSA. Here the CDR3 DNA reads TGTGCCAGCAGCGCCGACAGGGTCGAGCAGTACTTC. It encodes CASSADRVEQYF.

J is TRBJ1-6 and V is TRBV2; D not certain. CDR3 length: 14 amino acids. V lost 7 bases and J lost 9, with 16 bases in between. From germline, CDR1 is SNHLY and CDR2 FYNNEI. The CDR3 nucleotides read TGTGCCAGCACCCTGGACGGTTTTCTTTCACCCCTCCACTTT. This codes for CASTLDGFLSPLHF.

This chain connects TRBV29-1 to TRBJ2-2, with 11 bases lining up with TRBD1. Unmatched junction bases numbered 4, after V lost 6 bases and J lost 1 base. The germline CDR1 and CDR2 sequences are SQVTM and ANQGSEA. The CDR3 runs to 15 residues. CDR3 DNA sequence: TGCAGCGTGCGTGGGACAGGGGGGAACACCGGGGAGCTGTTTTTT. As protein: CSVRGTGGNTGELFF.

The chain has TRBV19 and TRBJ1-6, with D possibly matching TRBD1 (5 bases). This CDR3 has 13 residues. Germline lookup yields CDR1 LNHDA and CDR2 SQIVND (reference sequence). V was pared by 6 bases and J by 9 bases, with 12 bases between. CDR3 region: CASSILDSSPLHF. The CDR3 DNA sequence: TGTGCCAGTAGCATATTAGACAGTTCACCCCTCCACTTT.

Many counts were recorded for this clone. V gene TRBV2 combines with J gene TRBJ2-1; tentative D call: TRBD1 (8 bases). Germline V gives CDR1 SNHLY, CDR2 FYNNEI. The V end lost 2 bases, the J end lost 9 bases, and 20 bases lay between the germline ends. The CDR3 totals 16 residues. As DNA, the CDR3 is TGTGCCAGCAGTGAACGTCGGAACAGGGGGGGTAGTGAGCAGTTCTTC. This gives the protein CASSERRNRGGSEQFF.

The V gene is TRBV6-6, the J gene TRBJ1-1, with 7 bases matching TRBD1. Germline CDR1 and CDR2: MNHNY and SVGAGI (reference sequence). V dropped 2 bases and J dropped 4; count of bases not matched to a gene: 4. The CDR3 length is 14 residues. CDR3 amino acids: CASSYRQGSTEAFF. The CDR3 DNA reads as TGTGCCAGCAGTTACAGACAGGGAAGCACTGAAGCTTTCTTT.